This record looks at one T cell receptor (beta chain) sequence and its context. Additional DNA sequences in this sample encode the identical CDR3. Trimming pared 3 bases from V and 4 bases from J, leaving 9 bases between. CDR1 is KGHSH and CDR2 is LQKENI in the germline V gene. The CDR3 sequence is 13 residues long. Profiled with immunoSEQ multiplex PCR; TCRdb holds only in-frame clones, not every one. The sample consists of roughly 2 million clones, 90% to 97% of them appearing once. These data are taken from a study of shared clonotypes between healthy human individuals. Study summary: The composition of the donors was two women and three men aged 18 to 49.

The receptor was isolated from a man aged 18 to 30 in good health. The rearrangement uses TRBV18 and TRBJ2-5, with D perhaps matching TRBD2 (5 bases). Sequencing used naive CD4+ T cells sorted from blood. As for subset: CD45RA+ positively selected. CDR3 amino acids: CASSPPGGETQYF. Written as DNA, the CDR3 is TGTGCCAGCTCACCGCCCGGAGGAGAGACCCAGTACTTC.